These 12 T cell receptor beta chains came from one sample sequenced in a study of T-cell memory formation after mild COVID-19. From the 5' RACE reads, TCRdb called clonotypes with MiXCR, one entry per CDR3 protein. Of about 560,000 distinct CDR3 sequences in the sample, less than 25% were seen once. The specimen sequenced was PBMCs or a T cell subset sorted from them (not recorded which). These receptors were taken from an adult woman who had mild COVID-19 (a few samples of this study predate the infection). Cell type and time point are not known.

The rearrangement links TRBV7-3 to TRBJ2-2; the D is unclear. The germline V gene has CDR1 SGHTA and CDR2 FQGTGA. V shed 4 bases and J shed 6 bases, with 6 bases lying between them. The CDR3 runs 12 residues. CDR3 in amino acids: CASSSVAGELFF. The CDR3, as DNA: TGTGCCAGCAGCTCCGTAGCCGGGGAGCTGTTTTTT.

This clonotype was picked up many times. The CDR3 loop reads CASSPDTDTQYF. The CDR3 DNA reads TGTGCCAGCAGCCCGGACACAGATACGCAGTATTTT. The rearrangement uses TRBV5-5 and TRBJ2-3; D is unclear. Trimming took off 4 bases at V and 2 bases at J, with 5 bases between the two ends. From germline, CDR1 is SGHKS and CDR2 YYEKEE (reference sequence). This CDR3 comprises 12 residues. The full variable domain, rest sourced from reference TRBV5-5 and TRBJ2-3, is DAGVTQSPTHLIKTRGQQVTLRCSPISGHKSVSWYQQVLGQGPQFIFQYYEKEERGRGNFPDRFSARQFPNYSSELNVNALLLGDSALYLCASSPDTDTQYFGPGTRLTVL.

This chain uses TRBV29-1 with TRBJ2-1; TRBD2 matches 9 bases. Germline lookup yields CDR1 SQVTM and CDR2 ANQGSEA. The junction had 10 bases not matched to a gene; V was cut back by 7 bases and J by 3 bases. The CDR3 loop spans 15 amino acids. CDR3 bases: TGCAGCGCGTTCGGCAGCGGGAGGCACTACAATGAGCAGTTCTTC. This encodes CSAFGSGRHYNEQFF.

The rearrangement links TRBV6-5 to TRBJ1-1, with D tentatively TRBD1 (5 bases). Trimming removed 6 bases at V and 11 bases at J, with 19 bases between. Germline V gene sequence: CDR1 MNHEY, CDR2 SVGAGI. This CDR3 has 13 amino acids. The CDR3 DNA reads as TGTGCCAGCAGCCCGCCGGGCCACGGGGCTGCTTTCTTT. Its protein is CASSPPGHGAAFF.

A few counts support this clonotype. The junction and the germline gene differ at one end; a read error may be behind it. The V and J genes are TRBV6-5 and TRBJ2-1; TRBD2 agrees at 15 bases. This CDR3 contains 18 residues. Germline CDR1 MNHEY, CDR2 SVGAGI. CDR3 sequence: CGSRLWGLAGGEGNEQFF. The CDR3 coding sequence is TGTGGCAGCAGGCTATGGGGACTAGCGGGAGGCGAGGGGAATGAGCAGTTCTTC.

This clonotype was seen repeatedly, ten times or more. The J gene is TRBJ2-7, the V gene TRBV7-9; tentative D call: TRBD1 (5 bases). CDR1 is SEHNR and CDR2 is FQNEAQ in the germline V gene (reference sequence). V lost 6 bases and J 2 bases, leaving 8 bases between the germline ends. The CDR3 is 12 residues long. CDR3 sequence (DNA): TGTGCCAGCAGGACAGAGACCTACGAGCAGTACTTC. It yields the protein CASRTETYEQYF. Together with reference TRBV7-9 and TRBJ2-7, the CDR3 gives the full variable domain: DTGVSQNPRHKITKRGQNVTFRCDPISEHNRLYWYRQTLGQGPEFLTYFQNEAQLEKSRLLSDRFSAERPKGSFSTLEIQRTEQGDSAMYLCASRTETYEQYFGPGTRLTVT.

Written as DNA, the CDR3 is TGTGCCACCGGACAGTCCCTATCAGGGGATCAGCCCCAGCATTTT. This translates into CATGQSLSGDQPQHF. This sequence joins TRBV6-2 or TRBV6-3 and TRBJ1-5; a weak D match, TRBD1 (6 bases). V was clipped by 10 bases and J by 5 bases, with 21 bases between them. The CDR3 length is 15 residues. Germline values: CDR1 MNHEY, CDR2 SVGEGT.

V usage is TRBV19 and J usage is TRBJ1-1; D is ambiguous. CDR3 length: 15 amino acids. V was pared by 5 bases and J by 5 bases, with 18 bases between. Looked up from germline, CDR1 is LNHDA and CDR2 is SQIVND (reference sequence). The CDR3 loop is CASSFQENWRTEAFF. The CDR3 DNA is TGTGCCAGTAGTTTTCAGGAAAATTGGAGGACTGAAGCTTTCTTT.

The rearrangement uses TRBV5-5 and TRBJ1-5; 11 positions match TRBD1. With V trimmed by 4 bases and J by 8 bases, 8 bases remained unmatched. CDR1 is SGHKS and CDR2 is YYEKEE in the germline V gene (reference sequence). This CDR3 has 15 amino acids. CDR3 in amino acids: CASSRTGGQVEPQHF. CDR3 DNA sequence: TGTGCCAGCAGCAGGACAGGGGGCCAGGTAGAGCCCCAGCATTTT.

There are a few counts of this clonotype. V gene TRBV10-3 combines with J gene TRBJ2-3, with D possibly TRBD2 on 6 matching bases. The CDR3 contains 14 residues. Germline CDR1 and CDR2: ENHRY and SYGVKD. Trimming took off 0 bases at V and 7 bases at J, with 11 bases between the two ends. The CDR3 loop is CAISESEGWHTQYF. Here the CDR3 DNA reads TGTGCCATCAGTGAGTCGGAGGGGTGGCATACGCAGTATTTT.

The J gene is TRBJ1-1, the V gene TRBV4-2, with 7 bases matching TRBD1. Germline lookup yields CDR1 LGHNA and CDR2 YNFKEQ. CDR3 length: 16 amino acids. The V and J ends lost 0 bases and 6 bases, in that order; junction bases with no gene match: 10. Written as DNA, the CDR3 is TGTGCCAGCAGCCAAGATCATACAGGGGCAGGGGCTGAAGCTTTCTTT. This sequence encodes CASSQDHTGAGAEAFF.

The rearrangement uses TRBV12-3 or TRBV12-4 and TRBJ2-7, with D perhaps TRBD2 (6 bases). V was shortened by 5 bases and J by 7 bases, with 18 bases between the two germline ends. CDR3 length: 14 amino acids. The CDR3 protein is CASSVYALAAEQYF. For the CDR3, the DNA is TGTGCCAGCAGTGTCTATGCTTTAGCGGCGGAGCAGTACTTC.